The 18 T cell receptor beta chains below were found in one sample sequenced in a study of cytomegalovirus exposure and HLA in healthy donors. The assay was immunoSEQ multiplex PCR, and TCRdb's table has in-frame clones only and misses some. The sample holds 250,000 to 400,000 clones, approximately 85% seen once. Material: PBMCs. The receptors derive from a man aged 25 to 40 in good health and CMV-seronegative.

The CDR3 sequence: CASGLVLILRRNENTEAFF. As DNA, the CDR3 is TGTGCTAGTGGTTTGGTACTGATTCTCCGTAGAAATGAGAACACTGAAGCTTTCTTT. The chain has TRBV12-5 and TRBJ1-1; D unresolved. The CDR3 is 19 amino acids. Trimming removed 0 bases from V and 1 base from J, with 21 bases in between. Germline lookup yields CDR1 LGHNT and CDR2 FRNRAP.

The chain carries TRBV28 and TRBJ1-2; 9 bases agree with TRBD1. The CDR3 loop spans 18 amino acids. Germline loops: CDR1 MDHEN, CDR2 SYDVKM. With 1 base clipped from V and 5 bases from J, the junction kept 14 bases outside the gene matches. CDR3 sequence (DNA): TGTGCCAGCAGTTTATTTCTCTATGACGGACAGGGGACTTATGGCTACACCTTC. It codes for CASSLFLYDGQGTYGYTF.

The chain carries TRBV5-1 and TRBJ2-3, with D possibly TRBD2 on 6 matching bases. The CDR3 is 13 residues long. Germline V gene data show CDR1 as SGHRS and CDR2 as YFSETQ. Trimming cost V 4 bases and J 5 bases, with 11 bases left between them. The CDR3 region is CASSRGLQDTQYF. CDR3 sequence (DNA): TGCGCCAGCAGCCGGGGGTTACAAGATACGCAGTATTTT. Full variable domain (rest looked up from reference TRBV5-1 and TRBJ2-3): KAGVTQTPRYLIKTRGQQVTLSCSPISGHRSVSWYQQTPGQGLQFLFEYFSETQRNKGNFPGRFSGRQFSNSRSEMNVSTLELGDSALYLCASSRGLQDTQYFGPGTRLTVL.

The rearrangement uses TRBV6-5 and TRBJ1-2; tentatively, D is TRBD1 (5 bases). Germline V CDR1 and CDR2: MNHEY, SVGAGI. This CDR3 has 16 residues. With 2 bases removed from V and 4 bases from J, the gap between germline ends came to 17 bases. CDR3 in amino acids: CASSYVRGSRFYGYTF. Here the CDR3 DNA reads TGTGCCAGCAGTTACGTTAGGGGTTCCAGATTCTATGGCTACACCTTC.

This chain connects TRBV27 to TRBJ1-4; 7 bases fit TRBD1. CDR3 length: 15 residues. The germline CDR1 and CDR2 sequences are MNHEY and SMNVEV (reference sequence). Trimming took 3 bases from V and 5 from J; bases not matched to a gene: 6. CDR3: CASSFLDRANEKLFF. CDR3 nucleotides: TGTGCCAGCAGTTTTCTCGACAGGGCGAATGAAAAACTGTTTTTT.

The rearrangement links TRBV6-1 to TRBJ2-5; no firm D call. Trimming stripped 6 bases from V and 5 bases from J, with 13 bases between. Germline lookup yields CDR1 MNHNS and CDR2 SASEGT. The CDR3 runs 13 residues. As DNA, the CDR3 is TGTGCCAGCAGAAGTCCTGGGCGTGAGACCCAGTACTTC. Translation gives CASRSPGRETQYF.

CDR3 DNA sequence: TGTGCCAGCAGCTTATTTTCGGGACTTAGCTCCTACAATGAGCAGTTCTTC. This codes for CASSLFSGLSSYNEQFF. This chain joins TRBV11-2 and TRBJ2-1; D might be TRBD2 (6 bases). CDR1 is SGHAT and CDR2 is FQNNGV in the germline V gene. This CDR3 is 17 amino acids long. V shed 2 bases and J shed 0 bases, with 14 bases lying between them. The whole variable domain, filled in from reference TRBV11-2 and TRBJ2-1, reads EAGVAQSPRYKIIEKRQSVAFWCNPISGHATLYWYQQILGQGPKLLIQFQNNGVVDDSQLPKDRFSAERLKGVDSTLKIQPAKLEDSAVYLCASSLFSGLSSYNEQFFGPGTRLTVL.

The chain uses TRBV6-4 and TRBJ2-2; tentative D call: TRBD1 (6 bases). CDR3 length: 12 amino acids. V was clipped by 6 bases and J by 5 bases, with 7 bases between them. Per germline, CDR1 MRHNA and CDR2 SNTAGT. Here the CDR3 DNA reads TGTGCCAGCAGGGGGACAACCGGGGAGCTGTTTTTT. Amino acid sequence: CASRGTTGELFF.

This clone was picked up one time. The chain carries TRBV27 and TRBJ2-2; 7 bases line up with TRBD1. Germline V gene data show CDR1 as MNHEY and CDR2 as SMNVEV (reference sequence). J was trimmed by 4 bases and V by 5 bases; bases with no gene match: 4. The CDR3 is made up of 14 amino acids. Here the CDR3 DNA reads TGTGCCAGCAGTGGACACAGGGGCACCGGGGAGCTGTTTTTT. This encodes CASSGHRGTGELFF.

This clone was counted only a few times. This chain connects TRBV5-8 to TRBJ1-5; perhaps TRBD1 as D (5 bases). The ends were cut back, 4 bases at V and 5 bases at J, with 13 bases in the middle. This CDR3 is built from 14 residues. In germline, CDR1 is SGHTS, CDR2 YDEGEE. CDR3 DNA sequence: TGTGCCAGCAGCGCCGATTGGGGCCATCAGCCCCAGCATTTT. Translating it yields CASSADWGHQPQHF.

The rearrangement joins TRBV11-1 to TRBJ2-7; 11 nucleotides align to TRBD2. CDR1 and CDR2 (germline): SGHAT, FQDESV (reference sequence). V shed 1 base, J shed 3 bases, and the junction held 2 bases outside the gene matches. The CDR3 runs 15 residues. CDR3 sequence (DNA): TGTGCCAGCAGCTTAGATACTAGCGGGGGCTACGAGCAGTACTTC. Amino acid sequence: CASSLDTSGGYEQYF.

This clone was seen just once. The chain links TRBV7-9 to TRBJ1-2; maybe TRBD1 (5 bases). The CDR3 totals 16 residues. Germline CDR1 and CDR2: SEHNR and FQNEAQ (reference sequence). V was trimmed by 6 bases and J by 1 base, leaving 18 bases between them. The CDR3 DNA is TGTGCCAGCAGTTCGGACACCCGTCGTCTTAACTATGGCTACACCTTC. Its translation is CASSSDTRRLNYGYTF.

The chain has TRBV5-1 and TRBJ2-1; perhaps TRBD1 as D (5 bases). Germline CDR1 SGHRS, CDR2 YFSETQ. Trimming left V 0 bases short and J 3 bases short, with 10 bases between. The CDR3 is 15 amino acids. CDR3 in DNA: TGCGCCAGCAGCTTGGCCTGGGGCGGCTACAATGAGCAGTTCTTC. Protein sequence: CASSLAWGGYNEQFF.

V is TRBV7-9 and J is TRBJ1-1; a possible D gene is TRBD1 (5 bases). Germline CDR1 is SEHNR and CDR2 is FQNEAQ (reference sequence). The CDR3 has 13 residues. The V end lost 2 bases, the J end lost 4 bases, and 8 bases lay between the germline ends. The CDR3 spells CASSLTQVTEAFF. The CDR3 DNA is TGTGCCAGCAGCTTAACACAGGTCACTGAAGCTTTCTTT.

The chain combines TRBV19 with TRBJ1-6; D is undetermined. V gave up 3 bases and J gave up 5 bases, with 14 bases separating them. Germline CDR1 is LNHDA and CDR2 is SQIVND (reference sequence). This CDR3 spans 16 amino acids. DNA for the CDR3: TGTGCCAGTAGTATGAGGAGTTTCGAGGATAATTCACCCCTCCACTTT. It specifies CASSMRSFEDNSPLHF.

The sample holds one count of this clone. The CDR3 here is CASSQERAGGGNEQFF. The CDR3, as DNA: TGCGCCAGCAGCCAAGAGCGGGCGGGGGGTGGCAATGAGCAGTTCTTC. The V gene is TRBV4-1, the J gene TRBJ2-1; 8 bases align to TRBD2. This CDR3 is 16 amino acids long. Germline lookup yields CDR1 MGHRA and CDR2 YSYEKL. V trimming: 0 bases; J trimming: 6 bases; junction bases outside the gene matches: 7.

The chain uses TRBV4-3 and TRBJ1-1; D may be TRBD1 (5 bases). In germline, CDR1 is LGHNA, CDR2 YSLEER. With 0 bases removed from V and 1 base from J, the gap between germline ends came to 9 bases. This CDR3 spans 15 amino acids. CDR3 loop: CASSQDRGSNTEAFF. The CDR3 DNA reads as TGCGCCAGCAGCCAAGATAGGGGATCGAACACTGAAGCTTTCTTT.

In this sample, this clone turned up once. The rearrangement links TRBV6-1 to TRBJ2-3, with TRBD2 identical over 16 bases. The CDR3 is 19 amino acids. The germline V gene has CDR1 MNHNS and CDR2 SASEGT. V lost 4 bases, J lost 2 bases, and 9 bases stayed unmatched. This chain's CDR3 is CASSGGTSGGARSTDTQYF. CDR3 DNA sequence: TGTGCCAGCAGTGGAGGGACTAGCGGGGGGGCCAGGTCCACAGATACGCAGTATTTT.